One and the same sample provided the 19 T cell receptor beta chains below, sequenced in a study of blood T cell repertoires in COVID-19. The table came from immunoSEQ multiplex PCR; TCRdb's copy has only in-frame clones and leaves some out. The sample consists of some 700,000 clones, 90% of them appearing once. Sequences were obtained from peripheral blood. Source of these receptors: a woman under 30 with acute or convalescent COVID-19.

This rearrangement joins TRBV7-9 to TRBJ1-1, with 8 bases identical to TRBD1. The length of the CDR3 is 12 residues. The germline V gene encodes CDR1 SEHNR and CDR2 FQNEAQ (reference sequence). The trim removed 4 bases at V and 11 bases at J, leaving 6 bases unmatched. The CDR3 coding sequence is TGTGCCAGCAGCTCCCAGGGGGCACGGGCTTTCTTT. The encoded protein is CASSSQGARAFF.

A few counts support this clone. The chain carries TRBV5-1 and TRBJ1-6; the match to TRBD1 covers 9 bases. This CDR3 is built from 17 residues. After removal of 3 bases from V and 1 base from J, the junction contained 5 bases not matched to a gene. Germline CDR1 is SGHRS and CDR2 is YFSETQ. The CDR3 protein is CASSSGTGRSYNSPLHF. The CDR3 DNA reads as TGCGCCAGCAGCTCCGGGACAGGGAGGTCCTATAATTCACCCCTCCACTTT. Complete variable domain (other parts from reference TRBV5-1 and TRBJ1-6): KAGVTQTPRYLIKTRGQQVTLSCSPISGHRSVSWYQQTPGQGLQFLFEYFSETQRNKGNFPGRFSGRQFSNSRSEMNVSTLELGDSALYLCASSSGTGRSYNSPLHFGNGTRLTVT.

The V call is TRBV27, the J call TRBJ1-5; D is undetermined. This CDR3 spans 14 amino acids. Between the trimmed V and J ends, which lost 4 bases and 6 bases, there was a span of 13 bases. Germline V gives CDR1 MNHEY, CDR2 SMNVEV (reference sequence). The CDR3 spells CASSSPTHGQPQHF. The CDR3, as DNA: TGTGCCAGCAGTTCGCCCACTCACGGTCAGCCCCAGCATTTT.

V is TRBV5-6 and J is TRBJ1-3; D remains unclear. V was clipped by 2 bases and J by 1 base, with 16 bases between them. Germline-derived CDR1 and CDR2 are SGHDT and YYEEEE. This CDR3 region has 17 residues. CDR3 sequence reads: CASSFRTSGSSGNTIYF. The CDR3 DNA sequence: TGTGCCAGCAGCTTTCGTACCTCCGGGAGTTCTGGAAACACCATATATTTT.

The chain is built from TRBV6-5 and TRBJ1-2, with D tentatively TRBD1 (5 bases). V shed 2 bases and J shed 4 bases, with 17 bases lying between them. Germline CDR1 and CDR2: MNHEY and SVGAGI. The CDR3 consists of 16 residues. CDR3 bases: TGTGCCAGCAGTTACGGGGGGGAGGTGCAGATCTATGGCTACACCTTC. The encoded protein is CASSYGGEVQIYGYTF.

This clone turned up a few times. The chain uses TRBV6-5 and TRBJ1-1; D not certain. V lost 0 bases and J 1 base, leaving 9 bases between the germline ends. Germline loops: CDR1 MNHEY, CDR2 SVGAGI. The CDR3 totals 15 residues. The DNA for the CDR3 is TGTGCCAGCAGTTACTCGGGCCAGTCGAACACTGAAGCTTTCTTT. Its translation: CASSYSGQSNTEAFF.

This clone was seen once. J is TRBJ1-2 and V is TRBV6-5, with 9 bases lining up with TRBD1. V lost 8 bases to trimming and J lost 10 bases; unmatched junction nucleotides: 8. From germline, CDR1 is MNHEY and CDR2 SVGAGI. CDR3 length: 12 amino acids. The CDR3 bases are TGTGCCAGCTCACAGGGGGCTATGGTCTACACCTTC. The encoded protein is CASSQGAMVYTF.

This clone was seen just once. This chain links TRBV28 with TRBJ1-1, with D maybe TRBD1 (6 bases). Germline lookup yields CDR1 MDHEN and CDR2 SYDVKM. The length of the CDR3 is 17 residues. The V end lost 5 bases, the J end lost 0 bases, and 19 bases lay between the germline ends. CDR3 in amino acids: CASSAPDRWLMNTEAFF. The CDR3 nucleotides are TGTGCCAGCAGTGCCCCCGACAGGTGGTTAATGAACACTGAAGCTTTCTTT.

J is TRBJ2-3 and V is TRBV19; tentative D call: TRBD2 (5 bases). Germline V gene data show CDR1 as LNHDA and CDR2 as SQIVND (reference sequence). This CDR3 spans 17 amino acids. Trimming took 2 bases from V and 1 from J, leaving 16 bases between them. CDR3 coding DNA: TGTGCCAGTAGTATACAAAGGACTCAGTGGGGCACAGATACGCAGTATTTT. This gives the protein CASSIQRTQWGTDTQYF.

This rearrangement joins TRBV10-3 to TRBJ1-1; 8 nucleotides match TRBD1. There are 19 residues in the CDR3. J gave up 3 bases and V 2 bases, and 17 bases lay outside the gene matches. CDR1 is ENHRY, CDR2 SYGVKD, per germline. The CDR3 region has the DNA TGTGCCATCAGTGAGATGGGAATGGCGGCAGGGGGCCGTTACACTGAAGCTTTCTTT. This encodes CAISEMGMAAGGRYTEAFF.

The J gene is TRBJ1-2, the V gene TRBV29-1, with a possible D match to TRBD1 (6 bases). Trimming removed 3 bases from V and 4 bases from J, with 15 bases in between. The germline CDR1 and CDR2 sequences are SQVTM and ANQGSEA. This CDR3 has 14 residues. The DNA of the CDR3 is TGCAGCGTTGACTCGGGACAACAAGCCTATGGCTACACCTTC. This translates into CSVDSGQQAYGYTF.

The chain has TRBV7-9 and TRBJ1-1; D is undetermined. This CDR3 contains 14 residues. The V end was cut by 5 bases, the J end by 5 bases, with 15 bases between. Germline CDR1 and CDR2: SEHNR and FQNEAQ (reference sequence). The CDR3 protein is CASSPLSSMTEAFF. The CDR3 bases are TGTGCCAGCAGCCCACTTAGTAGTATGACTGAAGCTTTCTTT.

This chain connects TRBV25-1 to TRBJ1-1, with D possibly being TRBD1 (6 bases). Trimming left V 3 bases short and J 0 bases short, with 14 bases between. CDR3 length: 16 amino acids. Germline CDR1 and CDR2: MGHDK and SYGVNS. This CDR3 reads CASSDPPGQLNTEAFF. CDR3 nucleotide sequence: TGTGCCAGCAGTGACCCCCCCGGACAGTTGAACACTGAAGCTTTCTTT.

The V and J genes are TRBV27 and TRBJ2-3; the match to TRBD2 covers 7 bases. V lost 6 bases, J lost 4 bases, and 10 bases stayed unmatched. Germline V gene data show CDR1 as MNHEY and CDR2 as SMNVEV (reference sequence). This CDR3 is 15 amino acids long. This CDR3 reads CASSHLWEGADTQYF. CDR3 nucleotide sequence: TGTGCCAGCAGCCACCTTTGGGAGGGTGCAGATACGCAGTATTTT.

The chain joins TRBV27 to TRBJ1-2, with a tentative D call TRBD1 (5 bases). The CDR3 has 13 residues. Germline values: CDR1 MNHEY, CDR2 SMNVEV (reference sequence). V dropped 4 bases and J dropped 1 base, with 7 bases sitting between them. This CDR3 reads CASSSGFNYGYTF. CDR3 DNA: TGTGCCAGCAGTTCAGGGTTTAACTATGGCTACACCTTC.

The chain is built from TRBV6-2 or TRBV6-3 and TRBJ2-3, with 12 nucleotides matching TRBD2. CDR1 MNHEY and CDR2 SVGEGT come from the germline V gene. The CDR3 sequence is 17 residues long. V lost 0 bases and J lost 4; bases outside the gene matches: 5. The CDR3 loop reads CASSYSWTSGVPDTQYF. CDR3 nucleotide sequence: TGTGCCAGCAGTTACTCATGGACTAGCGGGGTTCCAGATACGCAGTATTTT.

V usage is TRBV10-3 and J usage is TRBJ1-2; D uncertain. Germline V lookup: CDR1 ENHRY, CDR2 SYGVKD. The CDR3 runs to 15 residues. Trimming left V 0 bases short and J 2 bases short, with 10 bases between. The CDR3 spells CAISESSELNYGYTF. CDR3 DNA sequence: TGTGCCATCAGTGAGTCGTCCGAGTTAAACTATGGCTACACCTTC.

This clone showed up just a few times. This rearrangement joins TRBV11-3 to TRBJ2-3; a weak D match, TRBD2 (6 bases). Looked up from germline, CDR1 is SGHNT and CDR2 is YENEEA. Trimming took 5 bases from V and 2 from J, leaving 11 bases between them. This CDR3 region has 14 residues. The CDR3 nucleotides are TGTGCCAGCAGCCCGGGGACTTACACAGATACGCAGTATTTT. Translation: CASSPGTYTDTQYF.

V usage is TRBV9 and J usage is TRBJ1-1; possibly TRBD1 for D (6 bases). The V gene lost 0 bases and the J gene lost 4 bases, with 10 bases spanning the gap. The CDR3 totals 14 residues. The V gene's germline CDR1 is SGDLS and CDR2 YYNGEE. Written as DNA, the CDR3 is TGTGCCAGCAGCGTAGTGACAGGCGCCACTGAAGCTTTCTTT. This sequence encodes CASSVVTGATEAFF. Variable domain in full (rest from reference TRBV9 and TRBJ1-1): DSGVTQTPKHLITATGQRVTLRCSPRSGDLSVYWYQQSLDQGLQFLIQYYNGEERAKGNILERFSAQQFPDLHSELNLSSLELGDSALYFCASSVVTGATEAFFGQGTRLTVV.